The clone carrying this T cell receptor (beta chain) was seen just once. Antigen unknown. The CDR3 is 14 amino acids. Germline V gene sequence: CDR1 SGHNT, CDR2 YYREEE (reference sequence). V shed 4 bases and J 3 bases; nucleotides not matched to a gene: 4. This sample stems from a study of shared clonotypes between healthy human individuals. Study findings and constraints: Compared with clonotypes that all four donors shared, non-shared clonotypes had lower generation probabilities. Shared across a handful of donors were 5% to 6% of the naive CD4 clonotypes.

The repertoire was sequenced with immunoSEQ multiplex PCR; TCRdb's copy has only in-frame clones and lacks some. Of a few million clones in the sample, approximately 93% were seen once. Sequencing used naive CD4+ T cells from PBMCs. Subset of the sample: CD45RA+ positively selected. The TCR originated in a young man in good health. Some clones in this sample may be carry-over from other donors' samples. The chain carries TRBV5-4 and TRBJ2-7, with 10 positions matching TRBD2. As DNA, the CDR3 is TGTGCCAGCAGCAGTCGGACTAGCGGCTACGAGCAGTACTTC. This encodes CASSSRTSGYEQYF.